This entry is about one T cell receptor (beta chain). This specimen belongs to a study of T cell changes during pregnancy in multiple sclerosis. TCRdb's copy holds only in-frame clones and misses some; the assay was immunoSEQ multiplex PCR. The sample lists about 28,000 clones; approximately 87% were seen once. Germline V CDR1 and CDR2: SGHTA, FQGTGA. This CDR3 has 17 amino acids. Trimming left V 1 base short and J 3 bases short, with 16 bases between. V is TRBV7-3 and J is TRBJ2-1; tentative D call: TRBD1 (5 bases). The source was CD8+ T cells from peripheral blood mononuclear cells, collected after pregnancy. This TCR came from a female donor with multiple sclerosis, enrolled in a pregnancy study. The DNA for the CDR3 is TGTGCCAGCAGCTTAATCCCCGGAAGTCAGGGCTACAATGAGCAGTTCTTC. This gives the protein CASSLIPGSQGYNEQFF.